This TCR beta chain was captured in a study of T cell responses to AZD1222 COVID-19 vaccine. Here immunoSEQ multiplex PCR was the method, and the copy in TCRdb shows in-frame clones only, minus some. The top ten hold around 13% of the sample, which has about 110,000 clones, 88% seen once. This CDR3 contains 14 residues. The V segment lost 6 bases and the J segment 3 bases; nucleotides outside the gene matches: 8. Germline CDR1 and CDR2: MNHEY and SVGAGI. Details on this clone: As yet, its antigen is unknown.

Whole-study results and caveats: Following two doses of AZD1222, Spike-specific TCR breadth and depth rose.

The J gene is TRBJ2-7, the V gene TRBV6-5, with 7 positions matching TRBD1. The sample consisted of peripheral blood, taken on day 0 of MenACWY control vaccination. The sequence came from an adult in good health. The CDR3 region has the DNA TGTGCCAGCAGCGTCGACAGGGAGAACTACGAGCAGTACTTC. Translation gives CASSVDRENYEQYF.